This T cell receptor (beta chain) was found in a study of blood T cell repertoires in COVID-19 (dated by TCRdb to the early 2020s). With regard to the full study: Collaborator samples came from the United States, Italy and Spain and covered acute and convalescent phases of COVID-19. The repertoires were released in a freely available public database meant as a resource for research on the immune response to SARS-CoV-2. Samples were obtained from the ongoing ImmuneRACE study (first 160 participants) and from over 1,000 subjects provided by 6 global collaborators. Where HLA class I and class II types were available, the types were taken from metadata supplied by the sample provider, not from assay-based typing. Sample metadata almost always included a de-identified subject ID, COVID-19 status, age in years and sex. The prospective study material was composed of cDNA or gDNA derived from T cells, B-cell-depleted T cells, or PBMCs. Deeply sampled blood TCRbeta repertoires from subjects exposed to, actively infected with, or recovered from COVID-19 were included in the dataset. Summary of the overall study and its limitations: The amount of clinical and demographic metadata varied by source and participant and was provided uncurated.

From V the trimming removes 5 bases and from J it removes 4 bases, while the gene matches leave 8 bases of the junction unaccounted for. CDR1 and CDR2, looked up from the germline V gene, are SGHNT and YENEEA. The CDR3 spans 15 residues, from the cysteine through the phenylalanine. The entry retains the CDR3 DNA only, 45 bases that are in frame from base 1. On this clone: No cognate antigen has been identified for it. One base away there is no much larger clone; base qualities are not given.

TCRbeta CDR3 regions were amplified from genomic DNA using the immunoSEQ Assay, a bias-controlled multiplex PCR. Concerning the study's data processing: Nucleated cell counts per sample were estimated from amplification of reference gene primers within the assay. Sequence reads were collapsed and filtered to measure the absolute abundance of every unique TCRbeta CDR3 rearrangement. Productive Simpson clonality was computed per sample as the square root of Simpson's diversity index over productive rearrangements. TCRdb obtained this table from immuneACCESS and retained in-frame rearrangements with V and J assigned. These tables miss some clones; where compared with another copy, unresolved V genes account for less than half of the shortfall, and the remainder is unexplained. D and trimming come from the DNA, and the V and J calls and clone size come from that table. The sample table contains some 120,000 clones; only one count was recorded for around four fifths of them. The top ten clones comprise roughly 20% of the sample.

The collaborating institutions used their own protocols to collect whole blood in K2EDTA tubes. For TCRbeta analysis, collaborators shipped samples in one of three forms: frozen whole blood, isolated PBMCs, or DNA extracted from either of those sample types. Recombination linked TRBV11-3 to TRBJ2-3, with 8 bases in between that match TRBD1. This clonotype was sampled from a man older than 75 with acute or convalescent COVID-19. Material: peripheral blood. At the DNA level, the sequence is TGTGCCAGCAGCGGTCAGGGGGCGCTATCAGATACGCAGTATTTT. This is translated as CASSGQGALSDTQYF. Here the CDR3 is joined to the reference TRBV11-3 and TRBJ2-3 genes, and the full variable domain is: EAGVVQSPRYKIIEKKQPVAFWCNPISGHNTLYWYLQNLGQGPELLIRYENEEAVDDSQLPKDRFSAERLKGVDSTLKIQPAELGDSAVYLCASSGQGALSDTQYFGPGTRLTVL.